The clone carrying this T cell receptor beta chain was seen a handful of times. This record comes from a study of OX40 agonist ivuxolimab in advanced cancers. People who had autoimmune disease history or systemic immunosuppression were excluded. Sequenced by immunoSEQ multiplex PCR; TCRdb stores in-frame clones only, minus some. This table holds tens of thousands of clones, roughly 88% found once. The CDR3 is made up of 16 amino acids. CDR1 and CDR2 (germline): SNHLY, FYNNEI. V shed 4 bases and J shed 4 bases, with 18 bases lying between them. The chain uses TRBV2 and TRBJ2-3; D gene uncertain. Here the sequenced sample was CD4+ or CD8+ T cells sorted from blood, taken in a trial of the OX40 agonist ivuxolimab. This receptor was identified in an adult with an advanced solid tumor such as melanoma, head and neck, liver or kidney cancer. The CDR3 loop is CASSGLARKISDTQYF. CDR3 bases: TGTGCCAGCAGTGGCCTTGCAAGGAAAATTTCAGATACGCAGTATTTT. Looking up the rest from reference TRBV2 and TRBJ2-3 gives the full variable domain: EPEVTQTPSHQVTQMGQEVILRCVPISNHLYFYWYRQILGQKVEFLVSFYNNEISEKSEIFDDQFSVERPDGSNFTLKIRSTKLEDSAMYFCASSGLARKISDTQYFGPGTRLTVL.